Below, one T cell receptor (beta chain) is given with its context. Its target is unknown. These data belong to a study of T-cell memory formation after mild COVID-19. Overall study: In these data, TCR clusters were largely donor specific. Notes on the study in general: Balance between CD4 and CD8 was seen in clones contracting day 15 to 85, and a CD4+ lean was seen in later expanders. CM and EM subsets held most contracting CD4+ clones; EMRA held CD8+ ones.

TCRdb re-called the 5' RACE reads through MiXCR, storing one row per CDR3 protein. This sample has a few hundred thousand distinct CDR3 sequences; around a fifth occur once, and the top ten carry over 20%. V was pared by 4 bases and J by 5 bases, with 9 bases of the junction left unmatched. This CDR3 comprises 15 residues. CDR1 and CDR2 (germline): SEHNR, FQNEAQ (reference sequence). This TCR came from a man aged 18-30 years who had mild COVID-19 (a few samples of this study predate the infection). Cell type and time point are not known. This chain joins TRBV7-9 and TRBJ2-5; 8 nucleotides line up with TRBD2. The sequencing input was PBMCs or a T cell subset sorted from them (not recorded which). The CDR3 loop is CASSYRAGVGETQYF. In DNA form, the CDR3 reads TGTGCCAGCAGCTACAGAGCGGGGGTAGGCGAGACCCAGTACTTC.